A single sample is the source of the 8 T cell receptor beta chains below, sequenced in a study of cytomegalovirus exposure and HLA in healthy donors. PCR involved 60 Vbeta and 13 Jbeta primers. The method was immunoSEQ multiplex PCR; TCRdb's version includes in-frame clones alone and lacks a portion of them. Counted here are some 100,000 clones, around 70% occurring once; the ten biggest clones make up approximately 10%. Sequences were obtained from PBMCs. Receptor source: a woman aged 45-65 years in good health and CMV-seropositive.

The CDR3 DNA sequence: TGTGCCAGCAGCCCGGGTGCAACTAATGAAAAACTGTTTTTT. Translated: CASSPGATNEKLFF. The chain links TRBV7-8 to TRBJ1-4; D unresolved. Between the trimmed V and J ends, which lost 5 bases and 0 bases, there was a span of 7 bases. Germline CDR1 and CDR2: SGHVS and FQNEAQ. The CDR3 extends over 14 amino acids.

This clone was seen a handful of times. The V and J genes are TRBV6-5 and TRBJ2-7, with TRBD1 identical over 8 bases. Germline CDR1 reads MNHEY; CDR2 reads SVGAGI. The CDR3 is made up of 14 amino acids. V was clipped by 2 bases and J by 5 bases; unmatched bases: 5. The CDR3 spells CASSYGDRGHEQYF. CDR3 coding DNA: TGTGCCAGCAGTTACGGAGACAGGGGCCACGAGCAGTACTTC.

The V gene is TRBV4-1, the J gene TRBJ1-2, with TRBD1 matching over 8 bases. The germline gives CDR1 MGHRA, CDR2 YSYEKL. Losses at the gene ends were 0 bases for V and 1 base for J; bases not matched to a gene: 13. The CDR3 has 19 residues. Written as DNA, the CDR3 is TGCGCCAGCAGCCAAGATAGGCAGGGGGCCACGACGCGTAACTATGGCTACACCTTC. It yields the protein CASSQDRQGATTRNYGYTF.

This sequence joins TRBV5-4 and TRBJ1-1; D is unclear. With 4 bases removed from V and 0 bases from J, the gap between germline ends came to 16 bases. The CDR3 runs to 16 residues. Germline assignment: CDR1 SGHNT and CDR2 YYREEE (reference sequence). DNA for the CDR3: TGTGCCAGCAGCCCGGTCGGTGTCCTCATGAACACTGAAGCTTTCTTT. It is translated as CASSPVGVLMNTEAFF.

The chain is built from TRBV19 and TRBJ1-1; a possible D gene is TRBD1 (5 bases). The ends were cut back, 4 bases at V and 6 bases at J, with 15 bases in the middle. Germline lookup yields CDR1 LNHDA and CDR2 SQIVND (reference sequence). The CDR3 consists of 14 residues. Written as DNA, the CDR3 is TGTGCCAGTAGTACCCATTCGGGGGGTCCTGAAGCTTTCTTT. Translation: CASSTHSGGPEAFF.

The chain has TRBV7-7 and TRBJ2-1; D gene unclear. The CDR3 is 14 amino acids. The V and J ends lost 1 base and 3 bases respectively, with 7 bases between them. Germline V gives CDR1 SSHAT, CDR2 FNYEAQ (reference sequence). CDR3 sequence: CASSLGRSYNEQFF. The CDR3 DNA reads TGTGCCAGCAGCTTAGGCCGTAGCTACAATGAGCAGTTCTTC.

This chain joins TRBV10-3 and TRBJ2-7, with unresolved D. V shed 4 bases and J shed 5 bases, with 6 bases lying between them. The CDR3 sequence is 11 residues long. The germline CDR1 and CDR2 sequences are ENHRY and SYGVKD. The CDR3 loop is CAISGFNEQYF. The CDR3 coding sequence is TGTGCCATCAGTGGTTTCAACGAGCAGTACTTC.

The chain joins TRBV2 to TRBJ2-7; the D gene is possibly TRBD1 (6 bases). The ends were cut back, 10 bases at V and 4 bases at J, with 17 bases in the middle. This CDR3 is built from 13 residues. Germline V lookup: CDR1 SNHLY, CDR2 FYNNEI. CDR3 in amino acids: CATGTFWTYEQYF. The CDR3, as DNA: TGTGCCACAGGGACATTTTGGACGTACGAGCAGTACTTC.